The entry below gives a single T cell receptor (beta chain) sequence along with its context. This record comes from a study of shared clonotypes between healthy human individuals. This table comes from immunoSEQ multiplex PCR, and its TCRdb copy is limited to in-frame clones, with some not included. The profile shows about 380,000 clones, 96% of them singletons. Per the germline V gene, CDR1 is KGHSH and CDR2 is LQKENI. V gave up 5 bases and J gave up 2 bases; unmatched junction bases: 3. The CDR3 loop spans 16 amino acids. The rearrangement links TRBV18 to TRBJ2-6; 10 bases are shared with TRBD1. The receptor was isolated from a man aged 30-40 years in good health. The sample taken for sequencing was memory CD8+ T cells sorted from blood. Subset here: CD45RO+ cells pooled with CCR7-negative TemRA cells. The CDR3 region is CASSMDRGAGANVLTF. CDR3 bases: TGTGCCAGCTCAATGGACAGGGGGGCTGGGGCCAACGTCCTGACTTTC.